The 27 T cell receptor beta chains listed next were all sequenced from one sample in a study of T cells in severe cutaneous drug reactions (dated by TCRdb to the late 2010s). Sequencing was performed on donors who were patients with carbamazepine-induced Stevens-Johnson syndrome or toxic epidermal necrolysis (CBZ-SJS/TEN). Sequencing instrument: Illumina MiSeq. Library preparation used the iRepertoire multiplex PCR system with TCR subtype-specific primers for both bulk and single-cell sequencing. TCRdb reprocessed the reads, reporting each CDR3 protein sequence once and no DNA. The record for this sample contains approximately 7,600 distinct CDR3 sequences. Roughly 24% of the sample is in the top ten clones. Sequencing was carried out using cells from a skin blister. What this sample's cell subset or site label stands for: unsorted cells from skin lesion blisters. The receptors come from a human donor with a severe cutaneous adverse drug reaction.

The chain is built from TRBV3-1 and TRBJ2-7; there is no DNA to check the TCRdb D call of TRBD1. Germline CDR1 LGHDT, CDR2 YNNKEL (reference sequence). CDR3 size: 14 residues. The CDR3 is CASSHGQGGYEQYF.

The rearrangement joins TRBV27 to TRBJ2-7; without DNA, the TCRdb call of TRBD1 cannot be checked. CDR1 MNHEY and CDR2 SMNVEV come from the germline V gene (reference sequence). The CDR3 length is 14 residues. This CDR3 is CASSHLDRGYEQYF.

The CDR3 spells CASSETGGANYGYTF. This chain joins TRBV5-6 and TRBJ1-2; TCRdb's D gene call, TRBD1, goes unchecked for lack of DNA. The CDR3 spans 15 residues. From germline, CDR1 is SGHDT and CDR2 YYEEEE.

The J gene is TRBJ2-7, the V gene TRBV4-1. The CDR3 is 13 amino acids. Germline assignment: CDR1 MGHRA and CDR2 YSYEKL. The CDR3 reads CASSQVGGYEQYF.

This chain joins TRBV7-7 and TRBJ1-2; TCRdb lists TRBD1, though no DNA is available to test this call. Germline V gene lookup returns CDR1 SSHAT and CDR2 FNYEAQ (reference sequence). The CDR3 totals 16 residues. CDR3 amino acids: CASSIRWTNQNYGYTF.

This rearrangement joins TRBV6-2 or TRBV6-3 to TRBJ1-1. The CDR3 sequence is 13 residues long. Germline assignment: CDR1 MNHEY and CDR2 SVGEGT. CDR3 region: CASSYPGETEAFF.

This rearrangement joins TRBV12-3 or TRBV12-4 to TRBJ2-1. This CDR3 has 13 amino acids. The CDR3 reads CASSFDNYNEQFF.

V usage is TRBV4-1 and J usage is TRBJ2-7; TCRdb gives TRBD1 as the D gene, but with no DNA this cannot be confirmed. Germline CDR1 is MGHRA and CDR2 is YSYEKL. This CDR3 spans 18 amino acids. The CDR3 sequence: CASSQARGGQALSYEQYF.

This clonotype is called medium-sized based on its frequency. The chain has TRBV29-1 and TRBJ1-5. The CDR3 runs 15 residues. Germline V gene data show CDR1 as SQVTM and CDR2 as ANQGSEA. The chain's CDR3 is CSVERSSKSNQPQHF.

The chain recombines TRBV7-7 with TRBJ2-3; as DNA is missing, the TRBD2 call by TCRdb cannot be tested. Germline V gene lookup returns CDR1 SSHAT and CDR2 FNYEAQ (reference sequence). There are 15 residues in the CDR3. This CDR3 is CASSLAASLADTQYF.

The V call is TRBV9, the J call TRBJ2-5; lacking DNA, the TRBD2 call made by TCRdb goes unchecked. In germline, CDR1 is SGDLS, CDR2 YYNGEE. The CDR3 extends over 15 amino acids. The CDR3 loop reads CASSVGAGPQETQYF.

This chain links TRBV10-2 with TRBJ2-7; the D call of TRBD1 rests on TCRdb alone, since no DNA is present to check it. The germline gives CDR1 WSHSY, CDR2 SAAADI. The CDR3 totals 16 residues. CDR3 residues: CASSADRASPNYEQYF.

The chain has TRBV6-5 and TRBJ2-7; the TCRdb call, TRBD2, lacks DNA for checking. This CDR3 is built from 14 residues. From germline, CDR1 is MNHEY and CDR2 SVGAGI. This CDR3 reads CASSYSGRYYEQYF.

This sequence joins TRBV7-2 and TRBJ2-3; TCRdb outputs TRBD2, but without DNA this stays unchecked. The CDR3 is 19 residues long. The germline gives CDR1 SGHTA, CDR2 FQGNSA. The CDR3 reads CASSSPPRGGGPSTDTQYF.

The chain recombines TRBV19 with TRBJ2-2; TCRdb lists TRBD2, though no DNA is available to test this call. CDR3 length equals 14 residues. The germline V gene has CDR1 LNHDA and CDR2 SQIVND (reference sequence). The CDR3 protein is CASSPRGGTGELFF.

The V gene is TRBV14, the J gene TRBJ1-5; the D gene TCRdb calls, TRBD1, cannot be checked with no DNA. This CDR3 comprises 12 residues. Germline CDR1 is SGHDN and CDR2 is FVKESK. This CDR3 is CASSQRDQPQHF.

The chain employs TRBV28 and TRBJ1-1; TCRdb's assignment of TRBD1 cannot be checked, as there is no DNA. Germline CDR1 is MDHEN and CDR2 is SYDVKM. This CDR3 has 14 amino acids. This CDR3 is CASSLLPGDTEAFF. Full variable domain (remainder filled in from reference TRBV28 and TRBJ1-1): DVKVTQSSRYLVKRTGEKVFLECVQDMDHENMFWYRQDPGLGLRLIYFSYDVKMKEKGDIPEGYSVSREKKERFSLILESASTNQTSMYLCASSLLPGDTEAFFGQGTRLTVV.

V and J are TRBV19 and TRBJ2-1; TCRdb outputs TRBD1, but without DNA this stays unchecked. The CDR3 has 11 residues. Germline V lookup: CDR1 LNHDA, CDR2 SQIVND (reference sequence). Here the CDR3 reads CASQGLNEQFF. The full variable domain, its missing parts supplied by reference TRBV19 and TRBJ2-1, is DGGITQSPKYLFRKEGQNVTLSCEQNLNHDAMYWYRQDPGQGLRLIYYSQIVNDFQKGDIAEGYSVSREKKESFPLTVTSAQKNPTAFYLCASQGLNEQFFGPGTRLTVL.

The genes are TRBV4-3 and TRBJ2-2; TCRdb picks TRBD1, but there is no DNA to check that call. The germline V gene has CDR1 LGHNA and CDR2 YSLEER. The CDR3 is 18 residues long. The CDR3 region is CASSQIGFRGTSTGELFF.

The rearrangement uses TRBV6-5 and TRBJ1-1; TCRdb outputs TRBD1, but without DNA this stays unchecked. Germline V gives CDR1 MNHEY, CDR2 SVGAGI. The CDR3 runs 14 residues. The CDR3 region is CASSYSPGGTEAFF.

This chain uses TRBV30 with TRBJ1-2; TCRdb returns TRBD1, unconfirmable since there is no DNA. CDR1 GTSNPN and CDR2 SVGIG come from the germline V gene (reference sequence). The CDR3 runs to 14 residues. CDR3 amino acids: CAWLGAGGGDGYTF.

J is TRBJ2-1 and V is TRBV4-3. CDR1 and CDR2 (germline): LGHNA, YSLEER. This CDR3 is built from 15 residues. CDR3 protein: CASSQELRPYNEQFF.

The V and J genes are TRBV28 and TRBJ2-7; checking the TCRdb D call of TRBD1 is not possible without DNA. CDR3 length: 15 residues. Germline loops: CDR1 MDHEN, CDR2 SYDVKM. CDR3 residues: CASSSGVVSSYEQYF.

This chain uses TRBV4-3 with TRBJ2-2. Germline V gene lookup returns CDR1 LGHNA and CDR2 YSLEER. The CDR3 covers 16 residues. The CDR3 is CASSQVSWSATGELFF.

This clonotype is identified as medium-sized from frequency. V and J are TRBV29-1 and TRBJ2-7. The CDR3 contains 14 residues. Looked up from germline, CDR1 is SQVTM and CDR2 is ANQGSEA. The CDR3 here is CSVVLGRGYYEQYF.

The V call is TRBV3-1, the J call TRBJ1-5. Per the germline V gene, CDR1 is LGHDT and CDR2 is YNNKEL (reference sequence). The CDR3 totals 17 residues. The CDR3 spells CASSQESPGLSNQPQHF.

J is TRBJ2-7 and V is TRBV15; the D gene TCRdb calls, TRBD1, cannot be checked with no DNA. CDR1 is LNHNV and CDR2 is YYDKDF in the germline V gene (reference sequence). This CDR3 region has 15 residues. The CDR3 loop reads CATSGIRDISYEQYF.